These 25 T cell receptor beta chains were all obtained from the same sample, sequenced in a study of beta chain features in type 1 diabetes. As every portion of the isolated RNA was reverse transcribed, the sequencing read expressed TCRB transcripts. Only in-frame clones appear in the TCRdb table, and some are missing; sequencing was by immunoSEQ multiplex PCR. The data hold about 290,000 clones, with about 8% observed a single time. Material: central memory CD4+ T cells from blood. The receptors were sampled from a woman aged 18 to 35 in good health.

The genes are TRBV14 and TRBJ2-3, with 11 nucleotides matching TRBD2. This CDR3 comprises 16 residues. The germline V gene encodes CDR1 SGHDN and CDR2 FVKESK. V lost 1 base, J lost 7 bases, and 7 bases stayed unmatched. CDR3 sequence: CASSQGLAGFGYTQYF. CDR3 nucleotides: TGTGCCAGCAGCCAAGGACTAGCGGGGTTCGGGTATACGCAGTATTTT.

This chain links TRBV11-2 with TRBJ2-5; either TRBD1 or TRBD2 may fit D (5 bases each). Trimming pared 1 base from V and 5 bases from J, leaving 11 bases between. Germline V gives CDR1 SGHAT, CDR2 FQNNGV. The CDR3 covers 14 residues. The CDR3 coding sequence is TGTGCCAGCAGCTTAGCCGGGGCGGTGGAGACCCAGTACTTC. This gives the protein CASSLAGAVETQYF.

This clone was recorded at least ten times. This chain connects TRBV15 to TRBJ1-2; TRBD1 matches 8 bases. There are 15 residues in the CDR3. J lost 7 bases, V lost 0 bases, and 7 bases had no gene match. The germline V gene encodes CDR1 LNHNV and CDR2 YYDKDF (reference sequence). For the CDR3, the DNA is TGTGCCACCAGCAGAGAAGGGACGGGGACAGGTGGCTACACCTTC. Its translation: CATSREGTGTGGYTF.

This clone was seen more than once but under ten times. The chain carries TRBV7-2 and TRBJ2-3; D is unresolved. Germline assignment: CDR1 SGHTA and CDR2 FQGNSA. The CDR3 is made up of 13 amino acids. V was pared by 5 bases and J by 6 bases, with 12 bases between. The CDR3 here is CASSRPPVDTQYF. In nucleotides, the CDR3 is TGTGCCAGCAGCCGACCCCCCGTGGATACGCAGTATTTT.

The chain uses TRBV6-6 and TRBJ2-4, with TRBD1 as a possible D gene (5 bases). Germline V lookup: CDR1 MNHNY, CDR2 SVGAGI (reference sequence). Trimming left V 5 bases short and J 6 bases short, with 8 bases between. The CDR3 spans 12 residues. In nucleotides, the CDR3 is TGTGCCAGCAGTAGTAGGGGAAACATTCAGTACTTC. Its protein is CASSSRGNIQYF.

In this sample, this clone turned up a few times. The chain has TRBV18 and TRBJ2-5, with TRBD1 as a possible D gene (6 bases). CDR1 KGHSH and CDR2 LQKENI come from the germline V gene. The CDR3 runs 13 residues. V gave up 3 bases and J gave up 6 bases, with 11 bases separating them. The CDR3 protein is CASSPYRDQTQYF. The CDR3 DNA reads TGTGCCAGCTCACCGTACAGGGATCAGACCCAGTACTTC.

Only a few counts were recorded for this clone. The genes are TRBV6-5 and TRBJ1-4; D remains unclear. From germline, CDR1 is MNHEY and CDR2 SVGAGI. V lost 6 bases and J lost 10, with 21 bases in between. The CDR3 totals 15 residues. Here the CDR3 reads CASSRLTEGLGKLFF. CDR3 nucleotide sequence: TGTGCCAGCAGCCGCCTTACGGAGGGCCTGGGAAAACTGTTTTTT.

There are a few counts of this clone. The identical CDR3 is also encoded by other nucleotide sequences in the sample. The J gene is TRBJ1-2, the V gene TRBV5-1; 10 bases fit TRBD1. V trimming: 1 base; J trimming: 6 bases; junction bases outside the gene matches: 3. The CDR3 loop spans 14 amino acids. CDR1 SGHRS and CDR2 YFSETQ come from the germline V gene. In DNA form, the CDR3 reads TGCGCCAGCAGCTTGTTTGGGACAGGGGATGGCTACACCTTC. Translated: CASSLFGTGDGYTF.

V usage is TRBV28 and J usage is TRBJ1-2; 7 bases fit TRBD1. Germline V gene lookup returns CDR1 MDHEN and CDR2 SYDVKM. The CDR3 contains 14 residues. The junction had 7 bases not matched to a gene; V was cut back by 5 bases and J by 4 bases. As DNA, the CDR3 is TGTGCCAGCAGTCTTCCGACAGGGTCCTATGGCTACACCTTC. As protein: CASSLPTGSYGYTF.

This clone was detected only a few times. The V call is TRBV18, the J call TRBJ2-7; 10 positions agree with TRBD1. The CDR3 has 14 amino acids. With V trimmed by 4 bases and J by 6 bases, 6 bases remained unmatched. Germline-derived CDR1 and CDR2 are KGHSH and LQKENI. CDR3 DNA: TGTGCCAGCTCACTCGACAGGGGGCCCCTCGAGCAGTACGTC. It encodes CASSLDRGPLEQYV.

This clone came up many times. Other DNA variants within this sample encode the same CDR3. The rearrangement joins TRBV7-9 to TRBJ2-6; the D gene is possibly TRBD2 (7 bases). Germline V gene lookup returns CDR1 SEHNR and CDR2 FQNEAQ (reference sequence). The length of the CDR3 is 18 residues. Trimming removed 0 bases from V and 0 bases from J, with 12 bases in between. DNA for the CDR3: TGTGCCAGCAGCTTAGCGGGGGGGCGCCTCTCTGGGGCCAACGTCCTGACTTTC. Its translation is CASSLAGGRLSGANVLTF.

The DNA for the CDR3 is TGTGCCAGCACCCTTTCCTCATATTTAGTTTCTAATGAGCAGTTCTTC. Residues: CASTLSSYLVSNEQFF. V is TRBV7-2 and J is TRBJ2-1; the D is unclear. The CDR3 has 16 amino acids. The ends were cut back, 7 bases at V and 7 bases at J, with 23 bases in the middle. Germline lookup yields CDR1 SGHTA and CDR2 FQGNSA.

The chain carries TRBV7-8 and TRBJ2-5; D is perhaps TRBD1 (6 bases). Germline assignment: CDR1 SGHVS and CDR2 FQNEAQ. V lost 3 bases and J 1 base, leaving 9 bases between the germline ends. This CDR3 is 14 amino acids long. CDR3 DNA: TGTGCCAGCAGCTTCGGGACACTCCAAGAGACCCAGTACTTC. Protein sequence: CASSFGTLQETQYF.

The chain joins TRBV7-2 to TRBJ1-1; possible D gene TRBD1, 5 bases. V shed 3 bases and J shed 6 bases, with 8 bases lying between them. This CDR3 contains 12 residues. The germline V gene encodes CDR1 SGHTA and CDR2 FQGNSA. CDR3 amino acids: CASSFTGAEAFF. CDR3 DNA: TGTGCCAGCAGCTTCACAGGCGCTGAAGCTTTCTTT.

The V gene is TRBV7-9, the J gene TRBJ1-6, with no clear D. Trimming removed 1 base at V and 9 bases at J, with 7 bases between. CDR3 length equals 13 residues. From germline, CDR1 is SEHNR and CDR2 FQNEAQ (reference sequence). This CDR3 reads CASSLEASSPLHF. The CDR3 DNA sequence: TGTGCCAGCAGCTTAGAGGCATCTTCACCCCTCCACTTT.

This chain joins TRBV7-2 and TRBJ2-5; no clear D gene. CDR1 is SGHTA, CDR2 FQGNSA, per germline. This CDR3 is built from 13 residues. The V and J ends lost 4 bases and 2 bases respectively, with 8 bases between them. CDR3 amino acids: CASSSLLQETQYF. The CDR3 DNA follows: TGTGCCAGCAGCTCTCTCTTACAAGAGACCCAGTACTTC.

In DNA form, the CDR3 reads TGCAGCGTTGGCGGACAGACGAGCTCCTACGAGCAGTACTTC. As protein: CSVGGQTSSYEQYF. The chain carries TRBV29-1 and TRBJ2-7, with a weak D call TRBD1 (6 bases). CDR3 size: 14 residues. Germline CDR1 reads SQVTM; CDR2 reads ANQGSEA. Deletions cut 4 bases from V and 0 bases from J, with 13 bases between.

This clone was seen a handful of times. The genes are TRBV6-5 and TRBJ2-2; tentative D call: TRBD2 (5 bases). Germline lookup yields CDR1 MNHEY and CDR2 SVGAGI. V shed 7 bases and J shed 1 base, with 13 bases lying between them. The CDR3 loop spans 15 amino acids. CDR3 DNA sequence: TGTGCCAGCATTACGAGGGTAGGGAACACCGGGGAGCTGTTTTTT. Its translation is CASITRVGNTGELFF.

The CDR3 sequence: CASSLHPQAYNEQFF. The CDR3 DNA sequence: TGTGCCAGCAGCTTGCACCCCCAGGCCTACAATGAGCAGTTCTTC. The V call is TRBV7-8, the J call TRBJ2-1; D remains unclear. The V gene lost 3 bases and the J gene lost 2 bases, with 11 bases spanning the gap. CDR1 is SGHVS, CDR2 FQNEAQ, per germline. The CDR3 loop spans 15 amino acids.

This clone was seen ten or more times. The chain links TRBV18 to TRBJ2-1; no firm D call. The CDR3 totals 14 residues. Trimming cost V 2 bases and J 5 bases, with 10 bases left between them. The germline gives CDR1 KGHSH, CDR2 LQKENI. As DNA, the CDR3 is TGTGCCAGCTCACCATATGACGGCGACAATGAGCAGTTCTTC. This encodes CASSPYDGDNEQFF.

The rearrangement joins TRBV28 to TRBJ2-5; unclear D gene. The germline gives CDR1 MDHEN, CDR2 SYDVKM. The CDR3 runs to 12 residues. V dropped 5 bases and J dropped 4 bases, with 8 bases sitting between them. The DNA of the CDR3 is TGTGCCAGCAGTCTCCGGTTAGAGACCCAGTACTTC. Protein sequence: CASSLRLETQYF.

This clone was observed at least ten times. CDR3 protein: CASSLGLGGDEQYF. The CDR3 bases are TGTGCCAGCAGTTTAGGGCTGGGAGGGGACGAGCAGTACTTC. V usage is TRBV27 and J usage is TRBJ2-7; 7 bases map to TRBD2. V shed 2 bases and J 5 bases; nucleotides not matched to a gene: 6. CDR3 length: 14 residues. The germline V gene encodes CDR1 MNHEY and CDR2 SMNVEV (reference sequence).

The chain carries TRBV5-1 and TRBJ2-3; TRBD2 agrees at 7 bases. The germline gives CDR1 SGHRS, CDR2 YFSETQ. The CDR3 runs 14 residues. With V trimmed by 4 bases and J by 2 bases, 4 bases remained unmatched. The CDR3 nucleotides read TGCGCCAGCAGCCCAGGGACTAACACAGATACGCAGTATTTT. Translated: CASSPGTNTDTQYF.

The J gene is TRBJ2-5, the V gene TRBV5-1; no firm D call. Per germline, CDR1 SGHRS and CDR2 YFSETQ. The CDR3 contains 13 residues. V lost 7 bases and J lost 0, with 10 bases in between. CDR3 bases: TGCGCCAGCTACCTTGGGAACCAAGAGACCCAGTACTTC. Its translation: CASYLGNQETQYF.

The chain joins TRBV2 to TRBJ2-5; D not certain. The germline V gene has CDR1 SNHLY and CDR2 FYNNEI. V dropped 5 bases and J dropped 5 bases, with 9 bases sitting between them. There are 12 residues in the CDR3. CDR3 DNA: TGTGCCAGCAGTAATGGCCGCGAGACCCAGTACTTC. As protein: CASSNGRETQYF.